This entry features one T cell receptor beta chain sequence. Antigen: not known. The unsorted libraries had their origin in 2 million PBMCs stored at -80 C. These data originate in a study of neurological immune-mediated disorders. TCRdb processed the 5' RACE reads anew with MiXCR; each CDR3 protein has one entry. The repertoire holds some 79,000 distinct CDR3 sequences, with 14% as singletons. Whole-study findings and limits: CDR3 amino acid sequences found in expanded clones were never shared across subjects, suggesting private repertoires in all groups.

The CDR3 is 19 residues long. The V and J ends lost 5 bases and 4 bases respectively, with 28 bases between them. CDR1 MNHEY and CDR2 SVGEGT come from the germline V gene. The receptor's source is a woman aged 45-60 years in good health. Specimen: PBMCs. The rearrangement uses TRBV6-2 or TRBV6-3 and TRBJ2-3, with D possibly TRBD2 on 6 matching bases. The CDR3 spells CASSRGLQNSIGLADTQYF. The DNA of the CDR3 is TGTGCCAGCAGTCGGGGACTGCAGAATAGCATTGGTTTGGCAGATACGCAGTATTTT.